This is a list of T cell receptor beta chains from one sample in a study of OX40 agonist ivuxolimab in advanced cancers. Some clones are missing from TCRdb's copy, which holds only in-frame ones; the method was immunoSEQ multiplex PCR. The sample records fewer than 25,000 clones, approximately 85% being singletons. Here the sequenced sample was CD4+ or CD8+ T cells sorted from blood, taken in a trial of the OX40 agonist ivuxolimab. Source of these receptors: an adult with an advanced solid tumor such as melanoma, head and neck, liver or kidney cancer. CDR3s include the opening cysteine and the closing phenylalanine or tryptophan. Each record gives: D gene, V gene, clone size, J gene, CDR3 protein, CDR3 DNA. D genes are given only for firm matches. Clone size is shown for a subset of rows, as once, few, many or a class of expanded clone.

.	TRBV10-3	few	TRBJ1-2	CAISANLDSMSGYTF	TGTGCCATCAGCGCCAACCTAGACAGCATGAGTGGCTACACCTTC
.	TRBV28	.	TRBJ1-1	CASSLDMEGGEAFF	TGTGCCAGCAGTTTGGACATGGAGGGTGGTGAAGCTTTCTTT
.	TRBV2	.	TRBJ1-1	CASSPGRNTEAFF	TGTGCCAGCAGTCCAGGTCGGAACACTGAAGCTTTCTTT
.	TRBV7-9	.	TRBJ2-2	CVLPPDGANTGELFF	TGTGTCCTACCCCCCGACGGGGCGAACACCGGGGAGCTGTTTTTT
.	TRBV19	.	TRBJ2-7	CASSAGVDYEQYF	TGTGCCAGTAGTGCGGGCGTAGACTACGAGCAGTACTTC
.	TRBV5-4	.	TRBJ1-2	CASSFRQNGYTF	TGTGCCAGCAGCTTTAGACAGAATGGCTACACCTTC
TRBD1	TRBV7-9	once	TRBJ2-4	CASSQGTANIQYF	TGTGCCAGCAGCCAGGGGACAGCAAACATTCAGTACTTC
TRBD1	TRBV5-4	once	TRBJ2-1	CASSSPGQEDNEQFF	TGTGCCAGCAGCTCACCGGGACAGGAGGACAATGAGCAGTTCTTC
.	TRBV7-8	.	TRBJ1-4	CASSLDREANEKLFF	TGTGCCAGCAGCTTAGACAGGGAAGCTAATGAAAAACTGTTTTTT
TRBD2	TRBV7-9	.	TRBJ2-1	CASSLVIAGDNEQFF	TGTGCCAGCAGCTTAGTGATAGCGGGGGATAATGAGCAGTTCTTC
.	TRBV19	.	TRBJ2-7	CASSISGMPYEQYF	TGTGCCAGTAGTATTTCAGGGATGCCCTACGAGCAGTACTTC
.	TRBV27	.	TRBJ1-6	CATATLHSPLHF	TGTGCCACCGCTACCCTACATTCACCCCTCCACTTT
TRBD2	TRBV7-2	.	TRBJ2-3	CASSLLGGGGTDTQYF	TGTGCCAGCAGCTTGCTGGGCGGGGGGGGGACAGATACGCAGTATTTT
.	TRBV6-5	.	TRBJ1-2	CASSYSRNNGYTF	TGTGCCAGCAGTTACTCCCGGAACAATGGCTACACCTTC